These 29 T cell receptor beta chains were all obtained from the same sample, sequenced in a study of blood T cells in healthy people across ages. A second PCR of about 7 to 12 cycles used a sample-barcoded 5' primer and a J-beta primer mix. Each CDR3 protein is one row after TCRdb ran MiXCR on the 5' RACE reads. The repertoire holds around 870,000 distinct CDR3 sequences, with more than 25% as singletons. The source material was blood. The receptors were sampled from a woman of 80 years or more in good health.

A single count supports this clonotype. This sequence joins TRBV5-1 and TRBJ2-5; 7 nucleotides line up with TRBD1. The CDR3 has 14 amino acids. Per germline, CDR1 SGHRS and CDR2 YFSETQ. V was pared by 6 bases and J by 3 bases, with 8 bases of the junction left unmatched. CDR3 nucleotides: TGCGCCAGCACCCAGACAGGGACAAAAGAGACCCAGTACTTC. Encoded protein: CASTQTGTKETQYF.

This clonotype was counted at least ten times. The chain combines TRBV11-2 with TRBJ2-3, with D perhaps TRBD1 or TRBD2 (6 bases each). This CDR3 has 16 amino acids. The germline V gene has CDR1 SGHAT and CDR2 FQNNGV. Trimming took off 7 bases at V and 1 base at J, with 18 bases between the two ends. The CDR3 coding sequence is TGTGCCAGCACTCATAGGGGGGAAGAGGGCACAGATACGCAGTATTTT. It specifies CASTHRGEEGTDTQYF.

This clonotype occurred many times. The rearrangement uses TRBV7-2 and TRBJ2-7; tentatively, D is TRBD2 (5 bases). V was clipped by 6 bases and J by 3 bases, with 21 bases between them. The germline gives CDR1 SGHTA, CDR2 FQGNSA. This CDR3 has 16 residues. CDR3 region: CASRQDSVVLGYEQYF. The CDR3 coding sequence is TGTGCCAGCAGGCAGGACTCGGTAGTCTTGGGCTACGAGCAGTACTTC.

Notes on this clonotype: A much larger clone lies one base from this, so it may be a read error. The chain links TRBV4-3 to TRBJ2-5; TRBD1 is a possible D gene (5 bases). The CDR3 has 14 amino acids. The V end lost 5 bases, the J end lost 11 bases, and 21 bases lay between the germline ends. CDR1 is LGHNA, CDR2 YSLEER, per germline. The chain's CDR3 is CASSGRGRGNEQYF. DNA of the CDR3: TGCGCCAGCAGCGGTAGGGGCCGAGGCAATGAGCAGTACTTC.

CDR3 bases: TGTGCCAGCAGTACCAGACTAGCGGGGGGTGACAATGAGCAGTACTTC. This sequence encodes CASSTRLAGGDNEQYF. The V call is TRBV6-2 or TRBV6-3, the J call TRBJ2-5; 13 bases align to TRBD2. The V segment lost 5 bases and the J segment 11 bases; nucleotides outside the gene matches: 14. Germline V gene lookup returns CDR1 MNHEY and CDR2 SVGEGT. The CDR3 contains 16 residues.

Worth noting for this clonotype: Being one base from a much bigger clone, this may be a read error. The chain recombines TRBV6-2 or TRBV6-3 with TRBJ2-5; possible D gene TRBD1, 7 bases. The V end was cut by 5 bases, the J end by 13 bases, with 20 bases between. The CDR3 consists of 13 residues. Per the germline V gene, CDR1 is MNHEY and CDR2 is SVGEGT. The DNA of the CDR3 is TGTGCCAGCAGTAATCGACAGGGAGGATGGCGGTACTTC. Translating gives CASSNRQGGWRYF.

This clonotype appeared a few times. A much larger clone sits a single nucleotide away, making a read error possible. The chain couples TRBV20-1 to TRBJ2-1; possible D gene TRBD1, 6 bases. The J call is uncertain, as TRBJ2-7 better fits the DNA end. The CDR3 has 14 residues. Germline V gives CDR1 DFQATT, CDR2 SNEGSKA (reference sequence). CDR3 amino acids: CSATTGSYYNEQYF. CDR3 DNA: TGCAGTGCAACGACAGGCTCTTACTACAATGAGCAGTACTTC.

This clonotype showed up many times. V is TRBV27 and J is TRBJ2-5; D call uncertain. V was shortened by 1 base and J by 2 bases, with 8 bases between the two germline ends. This CDR3 region has 14 residues. Germline V gene data show CDR1 as MNHEY and CDR2 as SMNVEV (reference sequence). DNA of the CDR3: TGTGCCAGCAGTTTATTCTCGAGACAAGAGACCCAGTACTTC. This encodes CASSLFSRQETQYF.

There are many counts of this clonotype. This chain joins TRBV24-1 and TRBJ2-1, with 7 bases fitting TRBD2. CDR3 length: 12 residues. The germline gives CDR1 KGHDR, CDR2 SFDVKD. J was trimmed by 9 bases and V by 12 bases; bases with no gene match: 10. The DNA for the CDR3 is TGTGCCGCCGGGACTAATAACGGTGAGCAGTTCTTC. Encoded protein: CAAGTNNGEQFF.

The rearrangement links TRBV6-1 to TRBJ2-5; 11 bases are a match to TRBD2. After removal of 10 bases from V and 4 bases from J, the junction contained 5 bases not matched to a gene. This CDR3 has 13 amino acids. Germline lookup yields CDR1 MNHNS and CDR2 SASEGT. The CDR3 protein is CATSGLAVETQYF. The CDR3 coding sequence is TGTGCCACCTCGGGACTAGCGGTAGAGACCCAGTACTTC.

In this sample, this clonotype turned up once. The chain uses TRBV5-6 and TRBJ2-1; D might be TRBD2 (6 bases). The CDR3 spans 17 residues. Germline-derived CDR1 and CDR2 are SGHDT and YYEEEE. Deletions cut 3 bases from V and 4 bases from J, with 20 bases between. CDR3 DNA sequence: TGTGCCAGCAGCTGGTGGGTAGCGGCCAACATTTACAATGAGCAGTTCTTC. Amino acid sequence: CASSWWVAANIYNEQFF.

This clonotype was counted at least ten times. This rearrangement joins TRBV20-1 to TRBJ1-2; TRBD1 might be the D (6 bases). Germline CDR1 and CDR2: DFQATT and SNEGSKA (reference sequence). Trimming removed 5 bases from V and 6 bases from J, with 13 bases in between. The CDR3 is 12 residues long. CDR3 protein: CSAGRGADGYTF. CDR3 in DNA: TGCAGTGCTGGGCGGGGGGCGGATGGCTACACCTTC.

This chain connects TRBV20-1 to TRBJ1-6, with no clear D. Trimming cost V 5 bases and J 10 bases, with 24 bases left between them. CDR3 length equals 16 residues. Germline-derived CDR1 and CDR2 are DFQATT and SNEGSKA (reference sequence). The CDR3 DNA reads TGCAGTGCTCTTATGCGAGATTTAACGAACGGATCACCCCTCCACTTT. Its protein is CSALMRDLTNGSPLHF.

This clonotype was picked up many times. The rearrangement joins TRBV6-5 to TRBJ2-7; perhaps D is TRBD1 or TRBD2 (6 bases each). V lost 2 bases to trimming and J lost 2 bases, with 13 bases between them. Germline V gene lookup returns CDR1 MNHEY and CDR2 SVGAGI. The CDR3 loop spans 15 amino acids. The CDR3 spells CASSYTPGGPYEQYF. CDR3 nucleotides: TGTGCCAGCAGTTACACGCCCGGGGGCCCCTACGAGCAGTACTTC.

This clonotype was counted ten times or more. The chain uses TRBV5-1 and TRBJ2-5; 9 bases are shared with TRBD1. Looked up from germline, CDR1 is SGHRS and CDR2 is YFSETQ. After removal of 4 bases from V and 5 bases from J, the junction contained 6 bases not matched to a gene. This CDR3 comprises 14 residues. CDR3 DNA sequence: TGCGCCAGCAGCACGACAGGGGGTTCGGAGACCCAGTACTTC. Translation: CASSTTGGSETQYF.

Note on this clonotype: A clone one base away is much larger, so this may be a read error. The chain combines TRBV24-1 with TRBJ1-2; the D gene is possibly TRBD1 (5 bases). Per germline, CDR1 KGHDR and CDR2 SFDVKD. There are 14 residues in the CDR3. V lost 5 bases and J 0 bases, leaving 9 bases between the germline ends. CDR3 coding DNA: TGTGCCACCAGTGGTACGGGGGCTAACTATGGCTACACCTTC. Its protein is CATSGTGANYGYTF.

This clonotype was detected only a few times. The chain combines TRBV11-2 with TRBJ1-6; possibly TRBD1 for D (5 bases). Between the trimmed V and J ends, which lost 0 bases and 7 bases, there was a span of 10 bases. Germline V CDR1 and CDR2: SGHAT, FQNNGV. The CDR3 consists of 15 residues. This chain's CDR3 is CASSLDPGRNSPLHF. The DNA of the CDR3 is TGTGCCAGCAGCTTAGATCCAGGGAGGAATTCACCCCTCCACTTT.

The rearrangement joins TRBV30 to TRBJ2-7, with 7 bases matching TRBD1. The J call may not be correct, given that the DNA end is closer to TRBJ2-1. Per the germline V gene, CDR1 is GTSNPN and CDR2 is SVGIG (reference sequence). There are 14 residues in the CDR3. CDR3 sequence reads: CAWSRDSGSYEQFF. The CDR3 bases are TGTGCCTGGAGTAGGGACAGCGGCTCCTACGAGCAGTTCTTC.

This clonotype was seen a single time. The gene calls are TRBV3-1 and TRBJ1-1, with TRBD1 matching over 7 bases. Trimming at V came to 5 bases and at J to 2 bases, leaving 5 bases not matched to a gene. Germline CDR1 and CDR2: LGHDT and YNNKEL (reference sequence). This CDR3 is 14 amino acids long. The CDR3 DNA reads TGTGCCAGCAGCTTCTGGGACAGAAACACTGAAGCTTTCTTT. Protein sequence: CASSFWDRNTEAFF.

This clonotype has more than one count but fewer than ten. A read error may be the cause here, since a much bigger clone is one base away. This chain joins TRBV12-3 or TRBV12-4 and TRBJ2-5; TRBD2 matches at 7 bases. V gave up 6 bases and J gave up 0 bases; unmatched junction bases: 7. This CDR3 region has 15 residues. The CDR3 loop reads CASSPRAGYQETQYF. In DNA form, the CDR3 reads TGTGCCAGCAGCCCGAGAGCGGGGTACCAAGAGACCCAGTACTTC.

The V gene is TRBV12-3 or TRBV12-4, the J gene TRBJ1-5; D gene unclear. Between the trimmed V and J ends, which lost 3 bases and 10 bases, there was a span of 16 bases. The CDR3 consists of 14 residues. CDR3 region: CASSLSAADRPQHF. CDR3 in DNA: TGTGCCAGCAGTTTGAGTGCAGCGGATAGACCCCAGCATTTT.

The DNA for the CDR3 is TGTGCCAGCAGTGAGTTGTTACTAGCCAAAAACATTCAGTACTTC. Its protein product is CASSELLLAKNIQYF. The chain combines TRBV7-2 with TRBJ2-4; no clear D gene. V was cut by 6 bases and J by 0 bases, with 12 bases left in between. CDR1 is SGHTA, CDR2 FQGNSA, per germline. The CDR3 covers 15 residues.

V gene TRBV3-1 combines with J gene TRBJ1-2, with D maybe TRBD1 (5 bases). The germline V gene encodes CDR1 LGHDT and CDR2 YNNKEL (reference sequence). CDR3 size: 16 residues. V lost 1 base and J 6 bases, leaving 18 bases between the germline ends. CDR3 region: CASSQGGRALGDGYTF. In DNA, the CDR3 is TGTGCCAGCAGCCAAGGAGGGAGGGCCTTAGGGGATGGCTACACCTTC.

The chain combines TRBV20-1 with TRBJ1-1; perhaps TRBD1 as D (5 bases). The CDR3 runs to 13 residues. Deletions cut 2 bases from V and 1 base from J, with 8 bases between. In germline, CDR1 is DFQATT, CDR2 SNEGSKA (reference sequence). Here the CDR3 reads CSARQTANTEAFF. CDR3 DNA sequence: TGCAGTGCTAGACAGACAGCGAACACTGAAGCTTTCTTT.

This chain links TRBV18 with TRBJ1-1; no reliable D call. V gave up 2 bases and J gave up 3 bases, with 13 bases separating them. Germline lookup yields CDR1 KGHSH and CDR2 LQKENI. This CDR3 spans 15 amino acids. DNA for the CDR3: TGTGCCAGCTCACCAACTTCTCTGTGGGACACTGAAGCTTTCTTT. Its protein is CASSPTSLWDTEAFF. Full variable domain (missing parts from reference TRBV18 and TRBJ1-1): NAGVMQNPRHLVRRRGQEARLRCSPMKGHSHVYWYRQLPEEGLKFMVYLQKENIIDESGMPKERFSAEFPKEGPSILRIQQVVRGDSAAYFCASSPTSLWDTEAFFGQGTRLTVV.

Note on this clonotype: One base away lies a much larger clone, so this may be a sequencing read error. The CDR3 here is CATSVFTRIPNGEQFF. CDR3 DNA sequence: TGTGCCACCAGCGTATTCACCAGGATCCCGAATGGTGAGCAGTTCTTC. The J gene is TRBJ2-1, the V gene TRBV15; D gene ambiguous. The CDR3 runs 16 residues. Germline lookup yields CDR1 LNHNV and CDR2 YYDKDF (reference sequence). Trimming took off 5 bases at V and 9 bases at J, with 23 bases between the two ends. The full variable domain, in which reference TRBV15 and TRBJ2-1 provide the parts outside the CDR3, is DAMVIQNPRYQVTQFGKPVTLSCSQTLNHNVMYWYQQKSSQAPKLLFHYYDKDFNNEADTPDNFQSRRPNTSFCFLDIRSPGLGDTAMYLCATSVFTRIPNGEQFFGPGTRLTVL.

Concerning this clonotype: This may be a read error, as it is one base from a much larger clone. This rearrangement joins TRBV15 to TRBJ2-7; TRBD2 matches 9 bases. The CDR3 sequence is 16 residues long. V was clipped by 8 bases and J by 12 bases; unmatched bases: 23. Germline CDR1 and CDR2: LNHNV and YYDKDF (reference sequence). In DNA form, the CDR3 reads TGTGCCACCGGGTCTTCTAGCGGGACCTTCCAAGAGACCCGGTACTTC. Translating it yields CATGSSSGTFQETRYF.

This clonotype was picked up many times. The chain employs TRBV7-9 and TRBJ2-1; 10 positions agree with TRBD2. With 8 bases clipped from V and 9 bases from J, the junction kept 1 base outside the gene matches. This CDR3 has 11 amino acids. From germline, CDR1 is SEHNR and CDR2 FQNEAQ (reference sequence). The CDR3 nucleotides read TGTGCCAGCCAGCGGGGGGGTGAGCAGTTCTTC. Protein product: CASQRGGEQFF.

To note about this clonotype: Being one base from a much bigger clone, this may be a read error. The chain has TRBV12-3 or TRBV12-4 and TRBJ1-4, with 9 bases identical to TRBD1. The CDR3 covers 16 residues. With V trimmed by 5 bases and J by 0 bases, 4 bases remained unmatched. The CDR3 here is CASSRDRATTNEKLFF. For the CDR3, the DNA is TGTGCCAGCAGTCGGGACAGGGCTACAACTAATGAAAAACTGTTTTTT.